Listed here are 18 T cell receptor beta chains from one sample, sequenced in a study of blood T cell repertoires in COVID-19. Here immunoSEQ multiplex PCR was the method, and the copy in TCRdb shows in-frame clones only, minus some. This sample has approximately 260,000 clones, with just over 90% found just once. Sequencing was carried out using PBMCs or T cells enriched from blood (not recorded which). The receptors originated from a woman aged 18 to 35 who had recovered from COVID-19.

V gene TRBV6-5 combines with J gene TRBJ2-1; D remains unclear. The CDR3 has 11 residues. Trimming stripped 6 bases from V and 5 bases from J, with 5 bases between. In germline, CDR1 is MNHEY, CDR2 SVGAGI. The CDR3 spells CASRADNEQFF. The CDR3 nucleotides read TGTGCCAGCAGAGCCGACAATGAGCAGTTCTTC.

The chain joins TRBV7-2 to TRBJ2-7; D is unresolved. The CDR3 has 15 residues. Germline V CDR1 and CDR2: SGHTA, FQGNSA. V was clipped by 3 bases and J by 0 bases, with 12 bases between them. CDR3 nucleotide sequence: TGTGCCAGCAGCTTCCGTCAGGTGAGCTCCTACGAGCAGTACTTC. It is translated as CASSFRQVSSYEQYF.

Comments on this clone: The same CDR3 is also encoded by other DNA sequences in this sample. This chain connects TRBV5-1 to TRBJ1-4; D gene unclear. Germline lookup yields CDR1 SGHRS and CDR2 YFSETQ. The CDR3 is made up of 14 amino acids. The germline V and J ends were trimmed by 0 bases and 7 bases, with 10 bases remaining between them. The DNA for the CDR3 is TGCGCCAGCAGCTTGGGAGGTGTAGGTGAAAAACTGTTTTTT. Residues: CASSLGGVGEKLFF.

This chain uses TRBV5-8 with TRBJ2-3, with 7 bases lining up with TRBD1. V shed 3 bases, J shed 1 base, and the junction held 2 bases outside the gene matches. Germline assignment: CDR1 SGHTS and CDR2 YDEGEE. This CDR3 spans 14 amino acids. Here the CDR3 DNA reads TGTGCCAGCAGCTATGGACAGGGCACAGATACGCAGTATTTT. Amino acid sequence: CASSYGQGTDTQYF. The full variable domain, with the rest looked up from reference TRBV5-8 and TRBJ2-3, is EAGVTQSPTHLIKTRGQQATLRCSPISGHTSVYWYQQALGLGLQFLLWYDEGEERNRGNFPPRFSGRQFPNYSSELNVNALELEDSALYLCASSYGQGTDTQYFGPGTRLTVL.

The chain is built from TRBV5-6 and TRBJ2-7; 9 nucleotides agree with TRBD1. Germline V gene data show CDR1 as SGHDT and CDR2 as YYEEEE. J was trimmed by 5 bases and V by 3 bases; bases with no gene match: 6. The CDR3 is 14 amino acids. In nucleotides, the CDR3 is TGTGCCAGCAGCTCGACCGGGACAGGGCACGAGCAGTACTTC. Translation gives CASSSTGTGHEQYF. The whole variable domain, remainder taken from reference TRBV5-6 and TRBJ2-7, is DAGVTQSPTHLIKTRGQQVTLRCSPKSGHDTVSWYQQALGQGPQFIFQYYEEEERQRGNFPDRFSGHQFPNYSSELNVNALLLGDSALYLCASSSTGTGHEQYFGPGTRLTVT.

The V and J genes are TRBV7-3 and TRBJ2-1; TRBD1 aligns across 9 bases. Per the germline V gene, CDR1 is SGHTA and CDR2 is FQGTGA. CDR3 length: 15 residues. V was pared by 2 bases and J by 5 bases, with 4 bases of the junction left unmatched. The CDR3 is CASSLWDRAHNEQFF. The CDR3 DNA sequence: TGTGCCAGCAGCTTATGGGACAGGGCTCACAATGAGCAGTTCTTC. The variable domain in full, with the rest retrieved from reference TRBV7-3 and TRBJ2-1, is GAGVSQTPSNKVTEKGKYVELRCDPISGHTALYWYRQSLGQGPEFLIYFQGTGAADDSGLPNDRFFAVRPEGSVSTLKIQRTERGDSAVYLCASSLWDRAHNEQFFGPGTRLTVL.

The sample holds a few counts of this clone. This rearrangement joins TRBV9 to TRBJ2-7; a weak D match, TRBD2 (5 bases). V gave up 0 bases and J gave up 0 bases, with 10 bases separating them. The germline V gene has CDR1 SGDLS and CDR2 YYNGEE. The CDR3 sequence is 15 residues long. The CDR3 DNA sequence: TGTGCCAGCAGCGTAGGTACTAGTCTCTCCTACGAGCAGTACTTC. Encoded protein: CASSVGTSLSYEQYF.

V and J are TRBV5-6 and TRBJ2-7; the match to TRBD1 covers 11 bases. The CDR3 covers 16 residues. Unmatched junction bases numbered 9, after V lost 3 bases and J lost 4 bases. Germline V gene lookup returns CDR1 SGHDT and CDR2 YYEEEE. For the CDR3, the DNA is TGTGCCAGCAGCTCCTGGGGACAGGGGGATTATTACGAGCAGTACTTC. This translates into CASSSWGQGDYYEQYF.

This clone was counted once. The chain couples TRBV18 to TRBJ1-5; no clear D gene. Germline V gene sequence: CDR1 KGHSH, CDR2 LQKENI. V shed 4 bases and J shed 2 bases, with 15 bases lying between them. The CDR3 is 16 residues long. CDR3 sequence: CASSRGNGRGNQPQHF. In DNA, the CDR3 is TGTGCCAGCTCACGAGGGAATGGACGGGGCAATCAGCCCCAGCATTTT.

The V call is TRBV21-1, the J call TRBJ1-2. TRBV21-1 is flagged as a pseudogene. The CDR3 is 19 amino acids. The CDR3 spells CASSAAGSRSAYRSYGYTF. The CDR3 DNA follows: TGTGCCAGCAGCGCCGCGGGGTCGAGGTCGGCTTACCGATCCTATGGCTACACCTTC.

The CDR3 loop is CASSSGTGMTPLHF. CDR3 bases: TGTGCCAGCAGCTCCGGGACAGGGATGACACCCCTCCACTTT. The V and J genes are TRBV11-3 and TRBJ1-6; 9 bases agree with TRBD1. V shed 4 bases, J shed 11 bases, and the junction held 6 bases outside the gene matches. The CDR3 is 14 amino acids. Per germline, CDR1 SGHNT and CDR2 YENEEA.

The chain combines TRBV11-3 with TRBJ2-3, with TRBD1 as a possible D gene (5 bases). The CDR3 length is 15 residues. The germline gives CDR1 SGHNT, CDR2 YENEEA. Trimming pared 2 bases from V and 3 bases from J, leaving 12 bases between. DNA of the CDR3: TGTGCCAGCAGCTTACAGGGATTGATTACAGATACGCAGTATTTT. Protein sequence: CASSLQGLITDTQYF. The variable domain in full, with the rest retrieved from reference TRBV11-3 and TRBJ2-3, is EAGVVQSPRYKIIEKKQPVAFWCNPISGHNTLYWYLQNLGQGPELLIRYENEEAVDDSQLPKDRFSAERLKGVDSTLKIQPAELGDSAVYLCASSLQGLITDTQYFGPGTRLTVL.

Here the CDR3 reads CASSQGLAENTGELFF. The DNA for the CDR3 is TGCGCCAGCAGCCAAGGACTAGCGGAGAACACCGGGGAGCTGTTTTTT. The gene calls are TRBV4-3 and TRBJ2-2, with 9 bases lining up with TRBD2. The CDR3 spans 16 residues. After removal of 1 base from V and 1 base from J, the junction contained 1 base not matched to a gene. Per the germline V gene, CDR1 is LGHNA and CDR2 is YSLEER.

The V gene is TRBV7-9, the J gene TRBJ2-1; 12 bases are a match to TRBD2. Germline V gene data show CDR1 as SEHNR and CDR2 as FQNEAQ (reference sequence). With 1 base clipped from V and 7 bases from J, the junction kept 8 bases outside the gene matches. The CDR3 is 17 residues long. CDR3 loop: CASSLVASGRGLNEQFF. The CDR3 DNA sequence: TGTGCCAGCAGCTTAGTGGCTAGCGGGAGGGGGCTGAATGAGCAGTTCTTC.

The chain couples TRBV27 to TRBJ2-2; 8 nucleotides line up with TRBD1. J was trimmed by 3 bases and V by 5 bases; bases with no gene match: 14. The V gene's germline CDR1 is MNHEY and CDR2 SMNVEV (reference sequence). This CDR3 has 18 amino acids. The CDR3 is CASSRKPQGADYTGELFF. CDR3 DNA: TGTGCCAGCAGTCGCAAACCGCAGGGGGCGGATTACACCGGGGAGCTGTTTTTT.

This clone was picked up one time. The CDR3 reads CASSQTDREQFF. The CDR3 DNA follows: TGTGCCAGCAGCCAAACGGACAGGGAGCAGTTCTTC. The chain has TRBV5-4 and TRBJ2-1; 7 nucleotides align to TRBD1. Germline V gene sequence: CDR1 SGHNT, CDR2 YYREEE (reference sequence). V was clipped by 4 bases and J by 10 bases; unmatched bases: 5. This CDR3 is 12 amino acids long.

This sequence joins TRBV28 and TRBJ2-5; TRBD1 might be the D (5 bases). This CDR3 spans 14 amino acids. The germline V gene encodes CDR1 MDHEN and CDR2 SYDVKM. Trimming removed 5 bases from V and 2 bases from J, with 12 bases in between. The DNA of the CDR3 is TGTGCCAGCAGTCTGGGCGGACATCAAGAGACCCAGTACTTC. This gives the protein CASSLGGHQETQYF.

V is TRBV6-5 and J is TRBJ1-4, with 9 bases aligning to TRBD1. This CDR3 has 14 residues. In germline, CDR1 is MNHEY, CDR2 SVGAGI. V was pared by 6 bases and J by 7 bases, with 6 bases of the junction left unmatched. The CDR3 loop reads CASRGGQGSEKLFF. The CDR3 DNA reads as TGTGCCAGCAGAGGGGGACAGGGTTCTGAAAAACTGTTTTTT.